This T cell receptor (beta chain) comes out of a study of blood T cells in healthy people across ages. General observations from the study: Versus aged donors, long-lived donors had higher diversity and more naive CD4+ cells.

This clonotype was found a few times. Its antigen is still unknown. It was with a sample-barcoded 5' primer and a J-beta primer mix that a second PCR of roughly 6 to 12 cycles was run. TCRdb called the 5' RACE reads again in MiXCR, with one record for every CDR3 protein. The table lists about 280,000 distinct CDR3 sequences, 25% to 30% of them singletons. Germline loops: CDR1 SGHRS, CDR2 YFSETQ. CDR3 length: 14 amino acids. The ends were cut back, 3 bases at V and 1 base at J, with 10 bases in the middle. The sequenced sample was blood. This receptor was identified in a woman between 65 and 79 years old in good health. V and J are TRBV5-1 and TRBJ1-1; possibly TRBD1 for D (6 bases). The CDR3 nucleotides read TGCGCCAGCAGCTCACAGGGTGAGAACACTGAAGCTTTCTTT. Translation: CASSSQGENTEAFF.